Listed below are T cell receptor beta chains from one sample, sequenced in a study of radiotherapy plus CTLA-4 blockade in lung cancer. TCRdb's copy holds only in-frame clones and misses some; the assay was immunoSEQ multiplex PCR. The table shows fewer than 100,000 clones, with around 83% occurring only once. Sequencing used peripheral blood, obtained from a patient treated with radiotherapy plus ipilimumab. The receptors derive from a human donor with non-small cell lung cancer who had stable disease on radiotherapy plus ipilimumab. The CDR3 runs from the conserved cysteine through the conserved F or W. D genes are given only for firm matches. Clone size appears in some rows only: once, few, many, or a class for an expanded clone.

d_gene: -
abundance: -
j_gene: TRBJ1-4
v_gene: TRBV5-1
CDR3nt: TGCGCCAGCAGCTTGGATGGGGGGAGAAGATCTAAAGAAAAACTGTTTTTT
CDR3aa: CASSLDGGRRSKEKLFF

d_gene: TRBD1
abundance: -
j_gene: TRBJ2-2
v_gene: TRBV5-4
CDR3nt: TGTGCCAGCAACCCTGGGACAGGGGTGACCGGGGAGCTGTTTTTT
CDR3aa: CASNPGTGVTGELFF

d_gene: TRBD1
abundance: -
j_gene: TRBJ1-2
v_gene: TRBV27
CDR3nt: TGTGCCAGCAGTTCCTGGGACAGGCTAGGCGGCTACACCTTC
CDR3aa: CASSSWDRLGGYTF

d_gene: -
abundance: -
j_gene: TRBJ1-1
v_gene: TRBV6-5
CDR3nt: TGTGCCAGCAGCCCGGTGGGTAGAGGGCACACTGAAGCTTTCTTT
CDR3aa: CASSPVGRGHTEAFF

d_gene: TRBD1
abundance: -
j_gene: TRBJ1-2
v_gene: TRBV4-2
CDR3nt: TGTGCCAGCAGCCAAGGGGACAGGGAGAATGATGGCTACACCTTC
CDR3aa: CASSQGDRENDGYTF

d_gene: -
abundance: -
j_gene: TRBJ1-2
v_gene: TRBV7-2
CDR3nt: TGTGCCAGCAGCAGCACCCCGGGAGGGATAGGCTACACCTTC
CDR3aa: CASSSTPGGIGYTF

d_gene: TRBD1
abundance: -
j_gene: TRBJ2-1
v_gene: TRBV6-6
CDR3nt: TGTGCCAGCAGATTTATCCAGGGGGCCTACAATGAGCAGTTCTTC
CDR3aa: CASRFIQGAYNEQFF

d_gene: TRBD1
abundance: -
j_gene: TRBJ2-5
v_gene: TRBV6-5
CDR3nt: TGTGCCAGCAGTGCAGGGGGAAAAGAGACCCAGTACTTC
CDR3aa: CASSAGGKETQYF

d_gene: TRBD2
abundance: -
j_gene: TRBJ2-2
v_gene: TRBV7-3
CDR3nt: TGTGCCAGCAGCTTATTAGCGGGTACCAACACCGGGGAGCTGTTTTTT
CDR3aa: CASSLLAGTNTGELFF

d_gene: -
abundance: few
j_gene: TRBJ2-7
v_gene: TRBV5-5
CDR3nt: TGTGCCAGCAGCTTGGCGGACAGCTCCTACGAGCAGTACTTC
CDR3aa: CASSLADSSYEQYF

d_gene: -
abundance: few
j_gene: TRBJ1-2
v_gene: TRBV18
CDR3nt: TGTGCCAGCTCACCCGCATCAGGAGATGGCTACACCTTC
CDR3aa: CASSPASGDGYTF

d_gene: TRBD2
abundance: -
j_gene: TRBJ2-1
v_gene: TRBV7-8
CDR3nt: TGTGCCAGCCCGGGGGGAGGGCCCGAAAATGAGCAGTTCTTC
CDR3aa: CASPGGGPENEQFF

d_gene: TRBD1
abundance: -
j_gene: TRBJ1-6
v_gene: TRBV7-4
CDR3nt: TGTGCCAGCAGCTTATCCCGGACAGGGTTACTGAATTCACCCCTCCACTTT
CDR3aa: CASSLSRTGLLNSPLHF

d_gene: -
abundance: -
j_gene: TRBJ1-4
v_gene: TRBV7-6
CDR3nt: TGTGCCAGCAGTCCAAACGCCGGACAGTGGGGTGAAAAACTGTTTTTT
CDR3aa: CASSPNAGQWGEKLFF

d_gene: TRBD1
abundance: -
j_gene: TRBJ1-1
v_gene: TRBV5-4
CDR3nt: TGTGCCAGCAGCTTATACAGGGGGGCGACTGAAGCTTTCTTT
CDR3aa: CASSLYRGATEAFF

d_gene: -
abundance: -
j_gene: TRBJ1-1
v_gene: TRBV4-2
CDR3nt: TGTGCCAGCAGCCAAGATCCGGGCAGATTGATCACTGAAGCTTTCTTT
CDR3aa: CASSQDPGRLITEAFF

d_gene: -
abundance: -
j_gene: TRBJ2-7
v_gene: TRBV16
CDR3nt: TGTGCCAGCAGCCAGGGGGCTTACGAGCAGTACTTC
CDR3aa: CASSQGAYEQYF

d_gene: TRBD2
abundance: -
j_gene: TRBJ2-3
v_gene: TRBV6-1
CDR3nt: TGTGCCAGCAGTGAACTAGCGGGGGGGCCAGATACGCAGTATTTT
CDR3aa: CASSELAGGPDTQYF

d_gene: -
abundance: -
j_gene: TRBJ1-4
v_gene: TRBV11-3
CDR3nt: TGTGCCAGCAGCTTTGGTGTCTACCACCCTACTAATGAAAAACTGTTTTTT
CDR3aa: CASSFGVYHPTNEKLFF

d_gene: TRBD2
abundance: -
j_gene: TRBJ2-7
v_gene: TRBV5-1
CDR3nt: TGCGCCAGCAGCACGACTAGCGGGGGCCCCTACGAGCAGTACTTC
CDR3aa: CASSTTSGGPYEQYF

d_gene: -
abundance: -
j_gene: TRBJ2-6
v_gene: TRBV29-1
CDR3nt: TGCAGCGTTGTTGCGGGACACTCTGGGGCCAACGTCCTGACTTTC
CDR3aa: CSVVAGHSGANVLTF

d_gene: -
abundance: -
j_gene: TRBJ1-5
v_gene: TRBV19
CDR3nt: TGTGCCAGTAGTATGGCTAGGAGCAATAGCAATCAGCCCCAGCATTTT
CDR3aa: CASSMARSNSNQPQHF

d_gene: -
abundance: -
j_gene: TRBJ1-2
v_gene: TRBV30
CDR3nt: TGTGCCTGGGAAGGGAACGGCTACACCTTC
CDR3aa: CAWEGNGYTF

d_gene: TRBD1
abundance: -
j_gene: TRBJ2-7
v_gene: TRBV6-6
CDR3nt: TGTGCCAGCACTCAGGGACAGGGGGCGATTGAGCAGTACTTC
CDR3aa: CASTQGQGAIEQYF

d_gene: TRBD1
abundance: few
j_gene: TRBJ1-4
v_gene: TRBV18
CDR3nt: TGTGCCAGCTCACCGAACAGGGGTCATGAAAAACTGTTTTTT
CDR3aa: CASSPNRGHEKLFF

d_gene: -
abundance: -
j_gene: TRBJ2-6
v_gene: TRBV7-9
CDR3nt: TGTGCCAGCAGTTCCTGGGGCAGGGGCAATTCTGGGGCCAACGTCCTGACTTTC
CDR3aa: CASSSWGRGNSGANVLTF

d_gene: -
abundance: -
j_gene: TRBJ1-1
v_gene: TRBV9
CDR3nt: TGTGCCAGCAGCGTAGGGGTGGGCCAAGCCACTGAAGCTTTCTTT
CDR3aa: CASSVGVGQATEAFF

d_gene: -
abundance: -
j_gene: TRBJ2-2
v_gene: TRBV29-1
CDR3nt: TGCAGCGTCGGGAGCGGGGAGCTGTTTTTT
CDR3aa: CSVGSGELFF

d_gene: -
abundance: -
j_gene: TRBJ2-7
v_gene: TRBV18
CDR3nt: TGTGCCAGCTCGCCTAGTGACGAGCAGTACTTC
CDR3aa: CASSPSDEQYF

d_gene: TRBD1
abundance: -
j_gene: TRBJ1-6
v_gene: TRBV5-4
CDR3nt: TGTGCCAGCAGCATAGGGACAGCTGATAATTCACCCCTCCACTTT
CDR3aa: CASSIGTADNSPLHF

d_gene: -
abundance: -
j_gene: TRBJ2-1
v_gene: TRBV4-2
CDR3nt: TGTGCCAGCAGCCAAGATACCCTAGGCCAGCAGTTCTTC
CDR3aa: CASSQDTLGQQFF

d_gene: -
abundance: -
j_gene: TRBJ2-7
v_gene: TRBV10-3
CDR3nt: TGTGCCATCAGTGAGTTCCTCTACGAGCAGTACTTC
CDR3aa: CAISEFLYEQYF

d_gene: -
abundance: -
j_gene: TRBJ2-2
v_gene: TRBV11-2
CDR3nt: TGTGCCAGCAGCTTGGTTTTCAGCGCCACCGGGGAGCTGTTTTTT
CDR3aa: CASSLVFSATGELFF

d_gene: -
abundance: -
j_gene: TRBJ2-2
v_gene: TRBV9
CDR3nt: TGTGCCAGCAGCCCCTTTGGGGGTAGCGCCTCCACCGGGGAGCTGTTTTTT
CDR3aa: CASSPFGGSASTGELFF

d_gene: -
abundance: -
j_gene: TRBJ1-1
v_gene: TRBV7-3
CDR3nt: TGTGCCAGCAGGCTAGGCGCCCCGAACACTGAAGCTTTCTTT
CDR3aa: CASRLGAPNTEAFF

d_gene: TRBD1
abundance: -
j_gene: TRBJ1-6
v_gene: TRBV28
CDR3nt: TGTGCCACCCGGGTCTGGGACAGGAATAATTCACCCCTCCACTTT
CDR3aa: CATRVWDRNNSPLHF

d_gene: TRBD1
abundance: -
j_gene: TRBJ1-2
v_gene: TRBV4-1
CDR3nt: TGCGCCAGCAGCCCCCGACAGGGTAATGGCTACACCTTC
CDR3aa: CASSPRQGNGYTF

d_gene: TRBD1
abundance: once
j_gene: TRBJ1-4
v_gene: TRBV7-6
CDR3nt: TGTGCCAGCAGCTCCCGGGACAGGGAGGAAAAACTGTTTTTT
CDR3aa: CASSSRDREEKLFF

d_gene: TRBD1
abundance: -
j_gene: TRBJ1-2
v_gene: TRBV27
CDR3nt: TGTGCCAGCAGTTTACGGACAGGGGTCAGTAACTATGGCTACACCTTC
CDR3aa: CASSLRTGVSNYGYTF

d_gene: -
abundance: -
j_gene: TRBJ2-5
v_gene: TRBV7-9
CDR3nt: TGTGCCAGCAGTCCGTTAGAGACCCAGTACTTC
CDR3aa: CASSPLETQYF

d_gene: TRBD1
abundance: -
j_gene: TRBJ2-1
v_gene: TRBV6-1
CDR3nt: TGTGCCAGCAGTGAACCCAGGGGGTACAATGAGCAGTTCTTC
CDR3aa: CASSEPRGYNEQFF

d_gene: -
abundance: once
j_gene: TRBJ2-5
v_gene: TRBV6-1
CDR3nt: TGTGCCAGCAGTCTCTCTGGGGGGAGGGAGACCCAGTACTTC
CDR3aa: CASSLSGGRETQYF

d_gene: -
abundance: once
j_gene: TRBJ2-2
v_gene: TRBV6-6
CDR3nt: TGTGCCAGCACTTTGAGCACCGGGGAGCTGTTTTTT
CDR3aa: CASTLSTGELFF